Here is one T cell receptor beta chain with its context. Its target is unknown. PCR involved 60 Vbeta and 13 Jbeta primers. Assay used: immunoSEQ multiplex PCR; TCRdb lists only in-frame clones, some missing. The table has about 130,000 clones, roughly two thirds seen once. CDR3 length: 16 residues. The junction had 10 bases not matched to a gene; V was cut back by 4 bases and J by 5 bases. CDR1 is ENHRY and CDR2 is SYGVKD in the germline V gene. The entry originates in a study of cytomegalovirus exposure and HLA in healthy donors. Regarding the study as a whole: Through in vitro validation, a few CMV-associated chains were shown to be specific for CMV antigens. Several of the most significant clusters appeared linked to common viral pathogens, based on a later analysis. Within a later analysis, the majority of CMV-associated TCR beta chains appeared HLA-restricted.

V usage is TRBV10-3 and J usage is TRBJ2-2, with 7 nucleotides matching TRBD1. Sequenced material: PBMCs. This clonotype was sampled from a man aged 25 to 40 in good health and CMV-seropositive. CDR3 bases: TGTGCCATCAGTGGAAGCCCGGGACAGTCAACCGGGGAGCTGTTTTTT. Translation gives CAISGSPGQSTGELFF.